Listed here is a single T cell receptor (beta chain). Its specific antigen is unknown. No quality values exist for individual bases; no much larger clone is one base distant. CDR3 length: 16 amino acids, cysteine to phenylalanine. Just CDR3 DNA is preserved here, 48 bases in frame from base 1. The cohort consisted of 600 to 750 healthy bone marrow donors. Cohort members were all nominally healthy when sampled, although unrecorded immune exposures were likely present. The donor was CMV seropositive and belonged to the group of around 300 seropositive cohort members. Each donor provided a peripheral blood sample, and peripheral blood mononuclear cells were used for TCR beta sequencing. Genomic DNA extraction from the blood cell samples was performed with the Qiagen DNeasy Blood Extraction Kit. The sample belongs to a study of cytomegalovirus exposure and HLA in healthy donors (dated by TCRdb to 2015 to 2018). Study-wide context: An earlier analysis of 587 of the donors reported 276 Gb of sequence data and 117 million unique TCR beta sequences obtained from approximately 180 million T cells. The number of donors typed differed by locus, with roughly 620-640 for A, B, C, DRB1 and DQB1, over 500 for DQA1, 600 to 610 for DPA1, and 450 to 480 for DPB1. A later analysis re-examined previously published TCR beta repertoires from 500 to 700 donors and added high-resolution HLA genotyping to investigate patterns of TCR occurrence. The study combined high-throughput TCR immunosequencing, statistical association of individual TCRs with disease status, and machine learning to predict cytomegalovirus infection status. In an earlier analysis of more than 550 of the donors, high-throughput TCR beta sequencing was used to judge whether each TCR beta V gene segment behaved as functional or pseudogenic. Rather than using new phenotypic data, the later analysis identified candidate immune exposures from TCR beta sequences and from how often those sequences occurred across donors. Across some 400 genotyped donors of the cohort, an average of roughly 250,000 unique TCR beta nucleotide sequences per donor were sequenced, and approximately 17% of those sequences were non-productive. Approximately 300 gigabases of sequencing data and roughly 90 million unique TCR sequences were included in an early release covering about 700 HLA-typed donors. The study was designed to test whether signatures of past pathogen exposure could be identified by cataloging public T cell receptors. Donor age, sex, ethnicity and CMV serostatus were collected together with the repertoire data. Every discovery cohort repertoire had been produced on one sequencing platform. The T cell repertoires of 700 or so subjects were profiled by immunosequencing and related to cytomegalovirus serostatus. About five DR-DQ haplotypes were treated as single units for association and clustering because of strong linkage in the cohort. HLA typing covered class I and class II loci at four-digit resolution. A separate validation cohort of more than 100 different subjects was used in addition to the 666-subject first cohort. A later genetic analysis used genome-wide SNP genotypes for about 65% of the 666 donors, treating that subset as a discovery cohort. Among the roughly 390 genotyped donors, around 79% belonged to the genetic ancestry cluster associated with self-reported Caucasian donors. General study outcomes and caveats: This cohort had only TCR beta chains sequenced, and the lack of alpha or paired-chain data limited which features could be detected. At a false discovery rate of 0.05, a later analysis linked under 20,000 TCR beta sequences to specific HLA alleles. Some 15 rarely observed V segments, including chromosome 9 orphons, were excluded from the earlier analysis of some 590 of the donors because counts were too low. The authors suggested that the approach could potentially be generalized to other disease states and immunological phenotypes. Most TCR sequences were observed very rarely across donors, whereas some public TCRs were present in many individuals. Compared with the approximately 710-donor mean, donors in an Asian-associated ancestry cluster had fewer N-insertions in productive TCRs, according to a later genetic analysis. A later analysis reported that several top co-occurrence clusters appeared linked to parvovirus B19, influenza, CMV and Epstein-Barr virus. A cluster of highly shared sequence variants was judged likely to represent a technical artifact of the sequencing pipeline. In a later analysis, most CMV-associated TCR beta chains were found to appear HLA-restricted, with HLA associations seemingly driven largely by CMV exposure. CMV serostatus was the only immune exposure information available for the cohort. A few of the identified cytomegalovirus-associated TCR beta chains were confirmed in vitro to be specific for cytomegalovirus antigens. A total of about 150 TCR beta chains were listed by the study as associated with cytomegalovirus. According to a later analysis, TCR association rates differed among HLA loci, with DRB1 alleles showing the most associated TCRs and HLA-C alleles showing the fewest. Linkage disequilibrium might explain the correlated functional status among segregating V segments, but an unknown experimental factor could not be excluded. The classifier was reported to diagnose cytomegalovirus status with high specificity and sensitivity in both the original cohort and the validation cohort. A further reported finding was that TCR beta sequences accurately predicted the HLA-A and HLA-B alleles for most subjects in the first cohort. Some IMGT-functional V segments, including TRBV6-2 and TRBV6-3, could not be told apart with the 87-base-pair reads, so those segments were excluded. In a later analysis, HLA-associated TCR beta chains showed more clonal expansion and lower generation probabilities than non-associated chains that were equally common. In a later genetic analysis, a missense DCLRE1C variant was associated with V-gene and J-gene trimming of TCR beta chains, and the association was replicated in an independent cohort. When HLA alleles, especially DR and DQ, strongly co-occurred, TCR associations were difficult to assign to individual alleles. Broadly in line with IMGT annotations, most TCR beta V segments showed up in productive rearrangements about 90% or about 30% of the time in an earlier analysis of 587 of the donors. Roughly uniform sequencing depth across donors was assumed in presence/absence analyses, although this assumption may not hold. Because some donors lacked HLA typing at each locus, the association tests relied only on the typed subset.

Receptors were amplified or captured by the immunoSEQ multiplex PCR assay. The multiplex PCR relied on a mix of 60 forward primers for TCR Vbeta segments and 13 reverse primers for TCR Jbeta segments. Amplification of the CDR3 region of rearranged TCR beta genes was performed with a multiplex PCR assay on genomic DNA. Amplified TCR beta libraries were sequenced as 87-base-pair reads on the Illumina HiSeq System. On the authors' methods: Across the 666 repertoires, a later analysis counted about 81 million unique TCR beta chains, some 11 million of which were shared by at least two donors. A nearest-neighbor algorithm error-corrected the raw reads and collapsed the reads into unique sequences, merging closely related sequences to remove PCR and sequencing errors. Alignment of CDR3 sequences to IMGT reference sequences was used to assign V, D and J gene segments. For a sequence to be retained, a match of at least six nucleotides to both a V gene segment and a J gene segment was required. A rearrangement was called productive if the CDR3 had no stop codons and remained in frame with V and J, and every other rearrangement was called non-productive. CDR3 was defined by IMGT convention, running from the second conserved V-encoded cysteine to the conserved J-encoded phenylalanine. The earlier analysis of some 550 of the donors excluded any sequence lacking an unambiguous match to a single V gene segment. An earlier analysis of approximately 590 of the donors called V segments functional above 56.7% productive rearrangements and segregating when the between-donor standard deviation exceeded 5%. To diagnose cytomegalovirus status from the catalog of TCR beta chain sequences, a statistical classification framework was built. V and J gene assignment, in a later analysis, came from comparing TCR nucleotide sequences with IMGT/GENE-DB human TR gene sequences. A later analysis assigned CDR3 sequences and most-parsimonious VDJ recombination scenarios with the TCRdist pipeline. A later analysis defined each TCR beta chain by its CDR3 amino acid sequence plus V-gene family, and excluded reads lacking a unique V-gene family. In a later analysis, 450 to 600 highly shared, low-generation-probability nucleotide sequences were removed to address suspected cross-contamination and a sequencing artifact. In a later analysis, a clonal expansion index for each public chain was calculated from normalized within-repertoire ranks of inferred template counts. Generation probabilities in a later analysis came from a VDJ recombination model fitted to out-of-frame rearrangements, and those results were checked against IGoR. A later analysis scored TCR-TCR, TCR-HLA and TCR-CMV co-occurrence with hypergeometric tests, applying a repertoire-size bias correction to TCR pairs. False discovery rates were estimated in a later analysis by permuting HLA or CMV assignments 20 times. In a later analysis, co-occurring TCRs were grouped using DBSCAN, with TCRdist sequence similarity added in when clustering inside HLA-allele-positive subsets. Co-occurrence clustering excluded repertoires with fewer than 30,000 or more than 120,000 public chains, plus five with anomalous nucleotide sharing. TCRdb re-hosts the immuneACCESS table, in-frame sequences only. Its copies lack some clones; in the studies checked, an unresolved V gene accounts for under half of them, and the cause for the rest is not known. Clone size and V and J calls were adopted from that table, with D and trimming inferred from the DNA. The sample data list roughly 140,000 clones, and approximately 84% of these were observed just once. Roughly 9.7% of the sample belongs to the ten largest clones.

Material for sequencing was PBMCs. This receptor was obtained from an older woman in good health and CMV-seropositive. The chain links TRBV21-1 with TRBJ1-1; the DNA was not used to check the table's D call, TRBD1. TRBV21-1 is noted as a pseudogene. The sequence in DNA is TGTGCCAGCAGCAAAACCCTAAGACAGGGGGGCACTGAAGCTTTCTTT. This sequence encodes CASSKTLRQGGTEAFF.